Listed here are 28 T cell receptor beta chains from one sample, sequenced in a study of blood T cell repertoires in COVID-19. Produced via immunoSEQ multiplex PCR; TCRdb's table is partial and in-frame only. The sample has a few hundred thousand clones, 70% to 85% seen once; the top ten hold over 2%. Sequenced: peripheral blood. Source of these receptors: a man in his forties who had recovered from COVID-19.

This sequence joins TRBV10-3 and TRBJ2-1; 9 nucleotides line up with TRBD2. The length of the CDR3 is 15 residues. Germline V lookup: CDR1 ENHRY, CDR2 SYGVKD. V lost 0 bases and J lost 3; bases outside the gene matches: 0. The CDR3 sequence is CAISESREGYNEQFF. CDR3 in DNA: TGTGCCATCAGTGAGTCGCGGGAGGGCTACAATGAGCAGTTCTTC.

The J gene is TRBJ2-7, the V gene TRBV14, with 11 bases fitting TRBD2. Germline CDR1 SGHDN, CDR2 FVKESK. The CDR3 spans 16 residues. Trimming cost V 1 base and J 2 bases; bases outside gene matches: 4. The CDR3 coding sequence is TGTGCCAGCAGCCAAGGGCGGGGACTAGCGGCCTACGAGCAGTACTTC. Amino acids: CASSQGRGLAAYEQYF.

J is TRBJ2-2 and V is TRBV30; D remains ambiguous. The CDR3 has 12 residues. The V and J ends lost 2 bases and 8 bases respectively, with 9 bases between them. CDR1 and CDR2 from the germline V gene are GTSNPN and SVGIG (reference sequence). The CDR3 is CAWSLSWGELFF. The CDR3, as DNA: TGTGCCTGGAGTCTATCTTGGGGGGAGCTGTTTTTT.

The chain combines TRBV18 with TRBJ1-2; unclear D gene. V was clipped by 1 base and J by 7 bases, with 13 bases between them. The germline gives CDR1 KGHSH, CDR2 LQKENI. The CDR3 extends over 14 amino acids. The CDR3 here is CASSPLSESGGYTF. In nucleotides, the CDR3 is TGTGCCAGCTCACCACTATCGGAATCAGGTGGCTACACCTTC.

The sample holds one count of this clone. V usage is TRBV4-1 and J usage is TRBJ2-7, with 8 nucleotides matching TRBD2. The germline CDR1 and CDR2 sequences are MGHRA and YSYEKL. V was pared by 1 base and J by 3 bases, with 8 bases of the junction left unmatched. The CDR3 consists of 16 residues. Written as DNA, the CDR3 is TGCGCCAGCAGCCAAGTCTCGACTAGCGACTTCTACGAGCAGTACTTC. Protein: CASSQVSTSDFYEQYF.

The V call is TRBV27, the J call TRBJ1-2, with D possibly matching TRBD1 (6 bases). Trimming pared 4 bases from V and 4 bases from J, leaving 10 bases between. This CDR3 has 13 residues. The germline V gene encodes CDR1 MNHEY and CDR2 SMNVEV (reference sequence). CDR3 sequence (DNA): TGTGCCAGCAGTTCTGGACAGCCCTATGGCTACACCTTC. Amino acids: CASSSGQPYGYTF.

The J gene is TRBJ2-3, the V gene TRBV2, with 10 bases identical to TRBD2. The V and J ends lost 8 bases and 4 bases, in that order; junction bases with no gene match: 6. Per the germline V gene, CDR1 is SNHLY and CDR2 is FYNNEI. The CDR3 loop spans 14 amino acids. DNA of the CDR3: TGTGCCAGCGGGCTAGCGGGAGTTCCAGATACGCAGTATTTT. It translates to CASGLAGVPDTQYF.

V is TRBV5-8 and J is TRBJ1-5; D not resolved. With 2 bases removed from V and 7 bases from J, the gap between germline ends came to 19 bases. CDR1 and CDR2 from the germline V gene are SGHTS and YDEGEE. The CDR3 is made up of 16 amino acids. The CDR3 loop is CASSFFRGRVTQPQHF. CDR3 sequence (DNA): TGTGCCAGCAGCTTTTTTCGCGGGCGGGTCACCCAGCCCCAGCATTTT.

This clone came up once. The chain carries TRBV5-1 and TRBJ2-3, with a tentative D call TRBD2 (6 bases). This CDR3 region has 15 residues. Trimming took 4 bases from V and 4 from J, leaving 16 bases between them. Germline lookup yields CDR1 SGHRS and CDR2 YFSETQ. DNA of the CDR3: TGCGCCAGCAGCGACCCGGGCTCTAGCGCAGATACGCAGTATTTT. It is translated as CASSDPGSSADTQYF.

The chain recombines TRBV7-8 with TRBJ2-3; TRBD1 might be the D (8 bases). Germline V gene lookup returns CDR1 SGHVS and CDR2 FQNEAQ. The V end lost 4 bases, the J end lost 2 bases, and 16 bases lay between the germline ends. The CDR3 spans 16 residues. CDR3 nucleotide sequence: TGTGCCAGCAGCTCCAACAGGGGGACTATCACAGATACGCAGTATTTT. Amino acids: CASSSNRGTITDTQYF.

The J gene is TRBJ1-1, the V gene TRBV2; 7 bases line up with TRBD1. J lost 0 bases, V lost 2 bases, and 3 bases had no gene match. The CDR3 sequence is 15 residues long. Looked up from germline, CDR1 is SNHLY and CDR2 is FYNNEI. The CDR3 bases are TGTGCCAGCAGTGAATTCGGGACAGTGAACACTGAAGCTTTCTTT. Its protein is CASSEFGTVNTEAFF.

CDR3 region: CSVEGGGPYNEQFF. Written as DNA, the CDR3 is TGCAGCGTTGAGGGGGGGGGACCCTACAATGAGCAGTTCTTC. The V call is TRBV29-1, the J call TRBJ2-1; 7 positions agree with TRBD2. Trimming cost V 3 bases and J 2 bases; bases outside gene matches: 4. The length of the CDR3 is 14 residues. Looked up from germline, CDR1 is SQVTM and CDR2 is ANQGSEA.

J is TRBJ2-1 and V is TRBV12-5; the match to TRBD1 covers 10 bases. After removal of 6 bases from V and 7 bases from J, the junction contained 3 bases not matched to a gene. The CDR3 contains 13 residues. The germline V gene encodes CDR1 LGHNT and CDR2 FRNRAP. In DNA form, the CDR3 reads TGTGCTAGTGGCATGGACAGGGGGAATGAGCAGTTCTTC. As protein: CASGMDRGNEQFF.

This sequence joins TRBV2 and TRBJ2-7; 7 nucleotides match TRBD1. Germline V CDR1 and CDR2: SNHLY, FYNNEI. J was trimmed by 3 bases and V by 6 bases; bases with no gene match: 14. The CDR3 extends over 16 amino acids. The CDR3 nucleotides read TGTGCCAGCAGCCCGGGACAGCGAGATGATCTCTACGAGCAGTACTTC. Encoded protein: CASSPGQRDDLYEQYF.

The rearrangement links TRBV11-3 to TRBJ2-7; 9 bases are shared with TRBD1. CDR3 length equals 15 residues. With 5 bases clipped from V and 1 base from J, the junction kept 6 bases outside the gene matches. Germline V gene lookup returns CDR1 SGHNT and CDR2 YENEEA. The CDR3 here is CASSMGQGNSYEQYF. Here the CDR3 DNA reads TGTGCCAGCAGCATGGGACAGGGAAATTCCTACGAGCAGTACTTC. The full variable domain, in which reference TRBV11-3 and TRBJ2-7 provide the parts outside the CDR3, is EAGVVQSPRYKIIEKKQPVAFWCNPISGHNTLYWYLQNLGQGPELLIRYENEEAVDDSQLPKDRFSAERLKGVDSTLKIQPAELGDSAVYLCASSMGQGNSYEQYFGPGTRLTVT.

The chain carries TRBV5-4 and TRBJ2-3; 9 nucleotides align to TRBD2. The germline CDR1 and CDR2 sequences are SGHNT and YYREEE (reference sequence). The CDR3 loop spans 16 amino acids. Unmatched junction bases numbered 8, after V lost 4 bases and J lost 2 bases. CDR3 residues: CASSLRTSATTDTQYF. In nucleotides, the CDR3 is TGTGCCAGCAGCCTGCGGACTAGCGCTACCACAGATACGCAGTATTTT.

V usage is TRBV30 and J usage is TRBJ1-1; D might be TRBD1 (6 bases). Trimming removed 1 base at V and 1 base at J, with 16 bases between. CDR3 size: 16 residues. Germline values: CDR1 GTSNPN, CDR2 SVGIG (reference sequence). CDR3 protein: CAWSDYRARGNTEAFF. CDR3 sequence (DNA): TGTGCCTGGAGTGACTACAGGGCCAGGGGGAACACTGAAGCTTTCTTT.

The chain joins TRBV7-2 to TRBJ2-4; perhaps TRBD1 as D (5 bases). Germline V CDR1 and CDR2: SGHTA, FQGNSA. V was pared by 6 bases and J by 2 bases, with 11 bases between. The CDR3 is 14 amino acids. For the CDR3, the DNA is TGTGCCAGCAGAGCGCCAGGGTCCAAAAACATTCAGTACTTC. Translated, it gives CASRAPGSKNIQYF. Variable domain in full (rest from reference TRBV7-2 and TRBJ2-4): GAGVSQSPSNKVTEKGKDVELRCDPISGHTALYWYRQSLGQGLEFLIYFQGNSAPDKSGLPSDRFSAERTGGSVSTLTIQRTQQEDSAVYLCASRAPGSKNIQYFGAGTRLSVL.

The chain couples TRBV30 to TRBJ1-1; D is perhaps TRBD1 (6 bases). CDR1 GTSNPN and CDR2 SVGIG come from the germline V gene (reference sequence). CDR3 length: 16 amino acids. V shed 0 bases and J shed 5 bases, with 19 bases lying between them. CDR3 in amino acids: CAWSVHFRAGVTEAFF. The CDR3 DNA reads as TGTGCCTGGAGTGTTCACTTTAGGGCAGGGGTAACTGAAGCTTTCTTT.

The CDR3 is CASSPAPAGLGTQYF. CDR3 DNA: TGTGCCAGCAGCCCTGCCCCGGCCGGCCTAGGGACCCAGTACTTC. The chain is built from TRBV11-2 and TRBJ2-5; D remains unclear. Germline lookup yields CDR1 SGHAT and CDR2 FQNNGV. V was cut by 5 bases and J by 7 bases, with 20 bases left in between. The CDR3 has 15 residues. Full variable domain (missing parts from reference TRBV11-2 and TRBJ2-5): EAGVAQSPRYKIIEKRQSVAFWCNPISGHATLYWYQQILGQGPKLLIQFQNNGVVDDSQLPKDRFSAERLKGVDSTLKIQPAKLEDSAVYLCASSPAPAGLGTQYFGPGTRLLVL.

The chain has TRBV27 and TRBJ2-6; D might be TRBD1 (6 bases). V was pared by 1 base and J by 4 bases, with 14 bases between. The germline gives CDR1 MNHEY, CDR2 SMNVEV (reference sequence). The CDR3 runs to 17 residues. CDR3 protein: CASSLWLRGKGANVLTF. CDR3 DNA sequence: TGTGCCAGCAGTTTATGGTTAAGGGGGAAAGGGGCCAACGTCCTGACTTTC.

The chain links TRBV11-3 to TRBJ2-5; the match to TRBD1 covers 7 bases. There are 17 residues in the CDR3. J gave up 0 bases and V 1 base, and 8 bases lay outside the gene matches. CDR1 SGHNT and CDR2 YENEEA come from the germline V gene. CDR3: CASSLVLGQVYQETQYF. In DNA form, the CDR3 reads TGTGCCAGCAGCTTAGTCTTAGGACAGGTGTACCAAGAGACCCAGTACTTC. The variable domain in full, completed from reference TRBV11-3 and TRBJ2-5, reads EAGVVQSPRYKIIEKKQPVAFWCNPISGHNTLYWYLQNLGQGPELLIRYENEEAVDDSQLPKDRFSAERLKGVDSTLKIQPAELGDSAVYLCASSLVLGQVYQETQYFGPGTRLLVL.

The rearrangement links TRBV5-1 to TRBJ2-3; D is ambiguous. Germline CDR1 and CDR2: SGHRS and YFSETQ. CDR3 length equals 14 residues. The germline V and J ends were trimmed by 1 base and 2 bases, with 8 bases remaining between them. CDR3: CASSLIRLTDTQYF. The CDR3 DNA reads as TGCGCCAGCAGCTTGATTCGACTCACAGATACGCAGTATTTT.

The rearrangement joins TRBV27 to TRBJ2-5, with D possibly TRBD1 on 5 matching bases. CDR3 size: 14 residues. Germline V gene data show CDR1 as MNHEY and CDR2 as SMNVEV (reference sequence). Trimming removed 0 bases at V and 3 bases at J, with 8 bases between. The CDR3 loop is CASSLSTTEETQYF. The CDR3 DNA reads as TGTGCCAGCAGTTTATCGACGACAGAAGAGACCCAGTACTTC.

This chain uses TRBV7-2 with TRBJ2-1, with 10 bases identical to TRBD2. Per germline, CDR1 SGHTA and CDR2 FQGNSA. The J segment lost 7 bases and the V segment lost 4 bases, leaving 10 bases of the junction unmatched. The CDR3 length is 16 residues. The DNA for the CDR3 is TGTGCCAGCAGCTCCCAAGCGGGAGGGCGAACGAATGAGCAGTTCTTC. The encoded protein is CASSSQAGGRTNEQFF.

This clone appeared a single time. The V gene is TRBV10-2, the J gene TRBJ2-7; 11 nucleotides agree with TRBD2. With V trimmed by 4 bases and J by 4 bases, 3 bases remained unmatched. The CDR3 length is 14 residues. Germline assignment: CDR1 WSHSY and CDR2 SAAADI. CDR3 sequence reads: CASSASGGLYEQYF. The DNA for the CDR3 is TGCGCCAGCAGTGCTAGCGGGGGGTTGTACGAGCAGTACTTC.

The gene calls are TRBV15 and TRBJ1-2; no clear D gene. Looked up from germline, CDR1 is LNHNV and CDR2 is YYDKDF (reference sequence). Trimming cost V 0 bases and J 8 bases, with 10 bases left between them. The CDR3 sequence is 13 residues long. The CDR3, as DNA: TGTGCCACCAGCAGAGATCACGCGGTCGGCTACACCTTC. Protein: CATSRDHAVGYTF.

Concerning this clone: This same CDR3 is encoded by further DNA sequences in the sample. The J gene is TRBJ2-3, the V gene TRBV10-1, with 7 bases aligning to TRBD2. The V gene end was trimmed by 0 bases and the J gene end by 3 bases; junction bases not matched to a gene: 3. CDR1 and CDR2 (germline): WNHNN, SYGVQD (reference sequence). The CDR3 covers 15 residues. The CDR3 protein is CASSESTGGTDTQYF. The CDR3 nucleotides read TGCGCCAGCAGTGAGTCTACGGGAGGTACAGATACGCAGTATTTT.